This TCR beta chain derives from a study of blood T cells in healthy people across ages. The CDR3 has 15 amino acids. Trimming at V came to 3 bases and at J to 9 bases, leaving 11 bases not matched to a gene. The V gene's germline CDR1 is SGDLS and CDR2 YYNGEE. Alongside a J-beta primer mix, a sample-barcoded 5' primer served in a second PCR lasting about 7 to 12 cycles. In TCRdb, the 5' RACE reads were re-called with MiXCR into one record per CDR3 protein. The table has over 950,000 distinct CDR3 sequences, 35% to 40% seen once; the top ten hold 10% to 15%. The receptor was isolated from a young man in good health. Sequencing input: blood. The chain has TRBV9 and TRBJ2-1; 8 bases match TRBD1. This chain's CDR3 is CASSARTGKEPEQFF. CDR3 nucleotide sequence: TGTGCCAGCAGCGCTCGGACAGGGAAGGAACCTGAGCAGTTCTTC.